The TCR beta chain described here comes from a study of T cell responses to AZD1222 COVID-19 vaccine. Study-wide background: Second-dose recipients at about 4 or about 12 weeks were treated as one pooled group.

The CDR3 runs to 13 residues. CDR1 and CDR2 (germline): MGHRA, YSYEKL. The V gene lost 0 bases and the J gene lost 3 bases, with 3 bases spanning the gap. The table came from immunoSEQ multiplex PCR; TCRdb's copy has only in-frame clones and leaves some out. The sample has around 100,000 clones; 75% to 90% are singletons. The sample here was peripheral blood, taken on day 0 of AZD1222 vaccination. The clonotype comes from an adult in good health. V usage is TRBV4-1 and J usage is TRBJ1-3; no reliable D call. The CDR3 bases are TGCGCCAGCAGCCAAGACCTTGGAAACACCATATATTTT. Protein: CASSQDLGNTIYF.